The 18 T cell receptor beta chains reported below all come from one sample, sequenced in a study of T cell responses to AZD1222 COVID-19 vaccine. Repertoires were generated with immunoSEQ multiplex PCR, while TCRdb's copy carries only in-frame clones and drops some. The sample shows fewer than 150,000 clones, around nine tenths of them seen only once. This specimen was peripheral blood, taken on day 0 of AZD1222 vaccination. These receptors were taken from an adult in good health.

The chain has TRBV18 and TRBJ2-1; 12 bases align to TRBD2. Germline CDR1 is KGHSH and CDR2 is LQKENI. J lost 6 bases, V lost 1 base, and 4 bases had no gene match. The CDR3 sequence is 16 residues long. The CDR3 region is CASSPLTSGRLNEQFF. CDR3 DNA: TGTGCCAGCTCACCACTCACTAGCGGGAGGCTCAATGAGCAGTTCTTC. The full variable domain, completed using reference TRBV18 and TRBJ2-1, is NAGVMQNPRHLVRRRGQEARLRCSPMKGHSHVYWYRQLPEEGLKFMVYLQKENIIDESGMPKERFSAEFPKEGPSILRIQQVVRGDSAAYFCASSPLTSGRLNEQFFGPGTRLTVL.

The V and J genes are TRBV12-3 or TRBV12-4 and TRBJ1-2; D uncertain. V was pared by 7 bases and J by 7 bases, with 16 bases between. The CDR3 contains 13 residues. In nucleotides, the CDR3 is TGTGCCAGCACCCATCGACGCCTGGGTGGCTACACCTTC. The encoded protein is CASTHRRLGGYTF.

The rearrangement uses TRBV12-3 or TRBV12-4 and TRBJ2-7; D is possibly TRBD1 (5 bases). Trimming cost V 0 bases and J 4 bases, with 7 bases left between them. This CDR3 spans 13 amino acids. The CDR3 protein is CASSLASGYEQYF. The CDR3 DNA follows: TGTGCCAGCAGTTTAGCGTCAGGGTACGAGCAGTACTTC.

This chain's CDR3 is CASSLKETQYF. The CDR3 nucleotides read TGCGCCAGCAGCCTAAAAGAGACCCAGTACTTC. The chain is built from TRBV5-1 and TRBJ2-5; D unresolved. CDR1 and CDR2 (germline): SGHRS, YFSETQ. Between the trimmed V and J ends, which lost 4 bases and 3 bases, there was a span of 4 bases. CDR3 length: 11 amino acids.

The CDR3 nucleotides are TGCAGTGCTAGTAGACCCTCCTACAATGAGCAGTTCTTC. Its protein product is CSASRPSYNEQFF. This chain connects TRBV20-1 to TRBJ2-1; D call uncertain. Per the germline V gene, CDR1 is DFQATT and CDR2 is SNEGSKA (reference sequence). CDR3 size: 13 residues. Trimming left V 3 bases short and J 0 bases short, with 6 bases between.

V usage is TRBV10-3 and J usage is TRBJ2-1; 12 nucleotides line up with TRBD2. Losses at the gene ends were 6 bases for V and 9 bases for J; bases not matched to a gene: 9. Per germline, CDR1 ENHRY and CDR2 SYGVKD. There are 15 residues in the CDR3. As DNA, the CDR3 is TGTGCCATCAGAGCGACTAGCGGGGGCGGCGGTGAGCAGTTCTTC. Translation gives CAIRATSGGGGEQFF.

The chain carries TRBV7-2 and TRBJ1-5; TRBD1 matches at 8 bases. Germline assignment: CDR1 SGHTA and CDR2 FQGNSA. J lost 2 bases, V lost 2 bases, and 11 bases had no gene match. The CDR3 length is 18 residues. CDR3 sequence reads: CASSLRQGAMAGNQPQHF. CDR3 bases: TGTGCCAGCAGCTTAAGGCAGGGGGCTATGGCCGGCAATCAGCCCCAGCATTTT.

This clone was observed a single time. This sequence joins TRBV9 and TRBJ2-5, with 7 bases that match TRBD1. Germline CDR1 and CDR2: SGDLS and YYNGEE. The V segment lost 0 bases and the J segment 4 bases; nucleotides outside the gene matches: 6. The CDR3 is 15 residues long. CDR3 DNA sequence: TGTGCCAGCAGCGTAGAGGGGGCAGGGCCAGAGACCCAGTACTTC. This translates into CASSVEGAGPETQYF.

The rearrangement joins TRBV19 to TRBJ2-1; TRBD2 agrees at 11 bases. The CDR3 has 18 residues. The junction had 6 bases not matched to a gene; V was cut back by 2 bases and J by 0 bases. The germline CDR1 and CDR2 sequences are LNHDA and SQIVND (reference sequence). CDR3 residues: CASSIFSSGRSSYNEQFF. The CDR3, as DNA: TGTGCCAGTAGTATATTTTCTAGCGGGAGGAGCTCCTACAATGAGCAGTTCTTC.

The V call is TRBV7-8, the J call TRBJ1-6, with 7 nucleotides matching TRBD1. V trimming: 2 bases; J trimming: 4 bases; junction bases outside the gene matches: 5. The V gene's germline CDR1 is SGHVS and CDR2 FQNEAQ. The length of the CDR3 is 16 residues. The DNA of the CDR3 is TGTGCCAGCAGCTTATACCGGGACAGTTATAATTCACCCCTCCACTTT. Amino acids: CASSLYRDSYNSPLHF.

A single count supports this clone. This chain links TRBV9 with TRBJ1-5; the match to TRBD1 covers 7 bases. This CDR3 has 15 amino acids. CDR1 SGDLS and CDR2 YYNGEE come from the germline V gene. Trimming took 3 bases from V and 2 from J; bases not matched to a gene: 5. The CDR3 DNA reads as TGTGCCAGCAGCGGACAGGGAGGGGGCAATCAGCCCCAGCATTTT. Protein: CASSGQGGGNQPQHF. The entire variable domain, with the rest obtained from reference TRBV9 and TRBJ1-5, is as follows: DSGVTQTPKHLITATGQRVTLRCSPRSGDLSVYWYQQSLDQGLQFLIQYYNGEERAKGNILERFSAQQFPDLHSELNLSSLELGDSALYFCASSGQGGGNQPQHFGDGTRLSIL.

The rearrangement uses TRBV19 and TRBJ1-1; D unclear. The ends were cut back, 3 bases at V and 1 base at J, with 15 bases in the middle. Germline-derived CDR1 and CDR2 are LNHDA and SQIVND (reference sequence). This CDR3 spans 16 amino acids. The CDR3 loop is CASSIRVWGGNTEAFF. The CDR3 bases are TGTGCCAGTAGTATTCGTGTGTGGGGAGGGAACACTGAAGCTTTCTTT.

This chain links TRBV3-1 (or the pseudogene TRBV3-2) with TRBJ1-1; D is perhaps TRBD1 (5 bases). Germline CDR1 and CDR2: LGHDT and YNNKEL (reference sequence). V lost 4 bases to trimming and J lost 3 bases, with 9 bases between them. This CDR3 has 13 amino acids. The DNA of the CDR3 is TGTGCCAGCAGCCGCGACAGTTACACTGAAGCTTTCTTT. This codes for CASSRDSYTEAFF.

The genes are TRBV5-1 and TRBJ1-3, with D unresolved. The CDR3 runs 14 residues. CDR1 SGHRS and CDR2 YFSETQ come from the germline V gene. V dropped 6 bases and J dropped 1 base, with 11 bases sitting between them. The CDR3 bases are TGCGCCAGCACCCTTGGTACGTCTGGAAACACCATATATTTT. Translated: CASTLGTSGNTIYF. The full variable domain, with the rest looked up from reference TRBV5-1 and TRBJ1-3, is KAGVTQTPRYLIKTRGQQVTLSCSPISGHRSVSWYQQTPGQGLQFLFEYFSETQRNKGNFPGRFSGRQFSNSRSEMNVSTLELGDSALYLCASTLGTSGNTIYFGEGSWLTVV.

V and J are TRBV7-2 and TRBJ2-1; 8 bases align to TRBD2. The CDR3 is 14 amino acids. From germline, CDR1 is SGHTA and CDR2 FQGNSA. After removal of 3 bases from V and 8 bases from J, the junction contained 6 bases not matched to a gene. The CDR3 loop is CASSFKSGSDEQFF. The CDR3 coding sequence is TGTGCCAGCAGCTTTAAAAGCGGGAGCGATGAGCAGTTCTTC.

This chain links TRBV2 with TRBJ2-7; the match to TRBD1 covers 8 bases. The CDR3 runs to 11 residues. V shed 10 bases and J 4 bases; nucleotides not matched to a gene: 3. Per the germline V gene, CDR1 is SNHLY and CDR2 is FYNNEI. The CDR3 spells CANRQGYEQYF. CDR3 in DNA: TGTGCCAATCGACAGGGGTACGAGCAGTACTTC. The full variable domain, completed using reference TRBV2 and TRBJ2-7, is EPEVTQTPSHQVTQMGQEVILRCVPISNHLYFYWYRQILGQKVEFLVSFYNNEISEKSEIFDDQFSVERPDGSNFTLKIRSTKLEDSAMYFCANRQGYEQYFGPGTRLTVT.

The genes are TRBV9 and TRBJ1-2; D is unclear. This CDR3 spans 14 amino acids. V was clipped by 3 bases and J by 2 bases, with 11 bases between them. Germline V gene lookup returns CDR1 SGDLS and CDR2 YYNGEE. The DNA of the CDR3 is TGTGCCAGCAGCGAGGCGGCCCAGAACTATGGCTACACCTTC. It translates to CASSEAAQNYGYTF. Looking up the rest from reference TRBV9 and TRBJ1-2 gives the full variable domain: DSGVTQTPKHLITATGQRVTLRCSPRSGDLSVYWYQQSLDQGLQFLIQYYNGEERAKGNILERFSAQQFPDLHSELNLSSLELGDSALYFCASSEAAQNYGYTFGSGTRLTVV.

CDR3 region: CSVEVTSGSIYEQYF. As DNA, the CDR3 is TGCAGCGTTGAGGTGACTAGCGGCTCTATCTACGAGCAGTACTTC. This chain joins TRBV29-1 and TRBJ2-7, with 9 bases matching TRBD2. Per the germline V gene, CDR1 is SQVTM and CDR2 is ANQGSEA. The CDR3 runs to 15 residues. V shed 3 bases, J shed 3 bases, and the junction held 9 bases outside the gene matches.